This is a list of T cell receptor beta chains from one sample in a study of cytomegalovirus exposure and HLA in healthy donors. TCRdb keeps only in-frame clones here, not all; method: immunoSEQ multiplex PCR. The sample holds over 100,000 clones, just under 75% seen once. The sequencing sample was made of PBMCs. The receptors shown here come from a human donor in good health. CDR3s leave out the opening cysteine and the closing phenylalanine or tryptophan. D genes are given only for firm matches.

V	J	D	CDR3
TRBV6-5	TRBJ2-7	NA	ASSLDRNYEQY
TRBV2	TRBJ2-2	NA	ATRQNSNTGELF
TRBV28	TRBJ1-3	TRBD1	ASTSGTGSFLSGNTIY
TRBV5-1	TRBJ2-3	TRBD2	ASRRTTSGGTDAQY
TRBV5-1	TRBJ1-2	NA	ASSLDGAGAGYGYT
TRBV7-8	TRBJ1-5	NA	ASSFWGDQPQH
TRBV9	TRBJ2-2	TRBD1	ASSPGQGLIGELF
TRBV11-2	TRBJ2-1	NA	ASSFRESYNEQF
TRBV30	TRBJ2-2	NA	AWKRGTNTGELF
TRBV30	TRBJ2-2	NA	AWTKGVGELF
TRBV28	TRBJ2-5	NA	ASNPGRQETQY
TRBV2	TRBJ1-5	NA	ASSHQQDNSNQPQH
TRBV27	TRBJ1-2	NA	ASADLGQFYGYT
TRBV7-8	TRBJ1-6	TRBD1	ASSLAGGQGNSPLH